A single sample is the source of the 12 T cell receptor beta chains below, sequenced in a study of T cell responses to AZD1222 COVID-19 vaccine. Profiled with immunoSEQ multiplex PCR; TCRdb holds only in-frame clones, not every one. The table records 85,000 to 100,000 clones, approximately 91% of them present only once. The input for sequencing was peripheral blood, taken on day 0 of AZD1222 vaccination. These receptors were collected from an adult in good health.

The chain carries TRBV28 and TRBJ2-1; a possible D gene is TRBD2 (7 bases). This CDR3 contains 17 residues. The germline CDR1 and CDR2 sequences are MDHEN and SYDVKM. V was trimmed by 2 bases and J by 4 bases, leaving 18 bases between them. CDR3 nucleotides: TGTGCCAGCAGTTTAGGGGGGGCCCTCAGCGTTTACAATGAGCAGTTCTTC. Protein sequence: CASSLGGALSVYNEQFF.

This sequence joins TRBV19 and TRBJ1-5; D unresolved. The CDR3 runs to 12 residues. V dropped 7 bases and J dropped 7 bases, with 11 bases sitting between them. The V gene's germline CDR1 is LNHDA and CDR2 SQIVND (reference sequence). CDR3 loop: CASTKQGQPQHF. The CDR3 DNA is TGTGCCAGTACTAAGCAAGGGCAGCCCCAGCATTTT. The variable domain in full, with the rest retrieved from reference TRBV19 and TRBJ1-5, is DGGITQSPKYLFRKEGQNVTLSCEQNLNHDAMYWYRQDPGQGLRLIYYSQIVNDFQKGDIAEGYSVSREKKESFPLTVTSAQKNPTAFYLCASTKQGQPQHFGDGTRLSIL.

Here the CDR3 reads CASSLTAWQPQHF. Written as DNA, the CDR3 is TGTGCCAGCAGTTTGACAGCTTGGCAGCCCCAGCATTTT. The rearrangement uses TRBV6-2 or TRBV6-3 and TRBJ1-5; TRBD1 might be the D (5 bases). Trimming took 4 bases from V and 7 from J, leaving 11 bases between them. Germline CDR1 and CDR2: MNHEY and SVGEGT. This CDR3 comprises 13 residues.

The chain has TRBV12-3 or TRBV12-4 and TRBJ1-5; no clear D. CDR3 length equals 13 residues. Trimming shortened V by 1 base and J by 7 bases, and 8 bases separated the two germline ends. In nucleotides, the CDR3 is TGTGCCAGCAGTTTAGGAGAGTTCCAGCCCCAGCATTTT. Translation: CASSLGEFQPQHF.

The chain is built from TRBV7-2 and TRBJ2-3; D gene uncertain. The CDR3 is 16 residues long. The V end lost 5 bases, the J end lost 0 bases, and 15 bases lay between the germline ends. In germline, CDR1 is SGHTA, CDR2 FQGNSA. This chain's CDR3 is CASSLFSFASTDTQYF. The CDR3 DNA reads TGTGCCAGCAGCCTTTTTAGCTTCGCTAGCACAGATACGCAGTATTTT.

This chain links TRBV6-5 with TRBJ1-2; maybe TRBD1 (6 bases). The V end lost 5 bases, the J end lost 4 bases, and 14 bases lay between the germline ends. Germline CDR1 is MNHEY and CDR2 is SVGAGI. The CDR3 extends over 14 amino acids. Written as DNA, the CDR3 is TGTGCCAGCAGTCCGACACAGGGCACCTATGGCTACACCTTC. It codes for CASSPTQGTYGYTF.

This chain joins TRBV6-5 and TRBJ2-5, with TRBD2 matching 14 bases. The CDR3 length is 15 residues. The J segment lost 5 bases and the V segment lost 5 bases, leaving 4 bases of the junction unmatched. CDR1 is MNHEY and CDR2 is SVGAGI in the germline V gene. CDR3 sequence: CASSRLAGGPETQYF. The CDR3 DNA sequence: TGTGCCAGCAGTAGACTAGCGGGGGGGCCTGAGACCCAGTACTTC.

V and J are TRBV7-2 and TRBJ1-5, with D hard to call. V shed 5 bases and J shed 4 bases, with 18 bases lying between them. The germline V gene has CDR1 SGHTA and CDR2 FQGNSA. CDR3 length: 16 residues. CDR3 residues: CASSGSSSGGNQPQHF. DNA for the CDR3: TGTGCCAGCAGCGGTAGTTCGTCAGGTGGTAATCAGCCCCAGCATTTT.

The chain recombines TRBV10-3 with TRBJ2-3; D is possibly TRBD1 (5 bases). V was clipped by 6 bases and J by 6 bases, with 10 bases between them. Germline lookup yields CDR1 ENHRY and CDR2 SYGVKD. CDR3 length: 12 residues. The CDR3: CAIRPDTDTQYF. Here the CDR3 DNA reads TGTGCCATCAGACCGGACACGGATACGCAGTATTTT.

The V call is TRBV13, the J call TRBJ1-6, with D perhaps TRBD1 (5 bases). Looked up from germline, CDR1 is PRHDT and CDR2 is FYEKMQ (reference sequence). The V end lost 1 base, the J end lost 10 bases, and 11 bases lay between the germline ends. The CDR3 is made up of 14 amino acids. The CDR3 loop reads CASSLAQGLSPLHF. The CDR3 DNA is TGTGCCAGCAGCTTAGCCCAGGGATTGTCACCCCTCCACTTT.

The chain links TRBV7-6 to TRBJ2-7; D ambiguous. V lost 4 bases and J lost 7, with 14 bases in between. This CDR3 comprises 13 residues. Germline-derived CDR1 and CDR2 are SGHVS and FNYEAQ. DNA of the CDR3: TGTGCCAGCAGCTCATGGACCTATTCAGAGCAGTACTTC. Amino acids: CASSSWTYSEQYF.

This clone came up once. This chain joins TRBV7-2 and TRBJ2-7; no clear D. The V gene lost 3 bases and the J gene lost 0 bases, with 3 bases spanning the gap. Germline values: CDR1 SGHTA, CDR2 FQGNSA. The CDR3 runs to 12 residues. This CDR3 is CASSFDSYEQYF. CDR3 bases: TGTGCCAGCAGCTTTGACTCCTACGAGCAGTACTTC.